A single sample gave rise to the 13 T cell receptor beta chains below, sequenced in a study of early T cells in non-severe SARS-CoV-2 infection. From the 5' RACE reads, TCRdb called clonotypes with MiXCR, one entry per CDR3 protein. The table has about 52,000 distinct CDR3 sequences, 11% seen once. Sequenced input: whole blood. The origin of the receptors is an adult who was a healthcare worker with PCR-confirmed SARS-CoV-2 infection or an uninfected control (not recorded which).

The chain employs TRBV10-3 and TRBJ2-3; D is undetermined. CDR3 length: 14 residues. CDR1 is ENHRY, CDR2 SYGVKD, per germline. Trimming removed 5 bases at V and 1 base at J, with 10 bases between. The CDR3 loop is CAISIDRGTDTQYF. The CDR3 DNA is TGTGCCATCAGTATAGATAGGGGCACAGATACGCAGTATTTT.

This clonotype was seen ten or more times. The chain combines TRBV24-1 with TRBJ2-1; 7 positions agree with TRBD2. Germline V gives CDR1 KGHDR, CDR2 SFDVKD. After removal of 3 bases from V and 3 bases from J, the junction contained 10 bases not matched to a gene. The CDR3 contains 17 residues. CDR3 nucleotide sequence: TGTGCCACCAGTGATGCATCAACCGGGGGGTACTACAATGAGCAGTTCTTC. This translates into CATSDASTGGYYNEQFF.

This clonotype was counted at least ten times. The chain has TRBV4-1 and TRBJ2-5, with D hard to call. Looked up from germline, CDR1 is MGHRA and CDR2 is YSYEKL. CDR3 length equals 12 residues. With 0 bases removed from V and 5 bases from J, the gap between germline ends came to 4 bases. Written as DNA, the CDR3 is TGCGCCAGCAGCCAAGACGTGGAGACCCAGTACTTC. This encodes CASSQDVETQYF.

This clonotype was recorded at least ten times. V usage is TRBV5-1 and J usage is TRBJ1-1; D ambiguous. The germline V gene has CDR1 SGHRS and CDR2 YFSETQ. Trimming took 4 bases from V and 1 from J, leaving 11 bases between them. The CDR3 is made up of 14 amino acids. The DNA of the CDR3 is TGCGCCAGCAGCCTCCGTGCGGGGAACACTGAAGCTTTCTTT. The encoded protein is CASSLRAGNTEAFF. Full variable domain (remainder filled in from reference TRBV5-1 and TRBJ1-1): KAGVTQTPRYLIKTRGQQVTLSCSPISGHRSVSWYQQTPGQGLQFLFEYFSETQRNKGNFPGRFSGRQFSNSRSEMNVSTLELGDSALYLCASSLRAGNTEAFFGQGTRLTVV.

The chain couples TRBV12-3 or TRBV12-4 to TRBJ2-3, with TRBD2 matching over 9 bases. The J segment lost 2 bases and the V segment lost 5 bases, leaving 5 bases of the junction unmatched. The CDR3 length is 15 residues. This CDR3 is CASSESGRNTDTQYF. CDR3 DNA sequence: TGTGCCAGCAGTGAAAGCGGGAGGAACACAGATACGCAGTATTTT.

This clonotype has more than one count but fewer than ten. V usage is TRBV2 and J usage is TRBJ2-1; 13 positions match TRBD2. Germline V gene lookup returns CDR1 SNHLY and CDR2 FYNNEI. This CDR3 contains 21 residues. Trimming cost V 5 bases and J 5 bases; bases outside gene matches: 21. The CDR3 DNA reads TGTGCCAGCAGTAAGGCAAGACTTTCGGGACTAGCGGGAAGCGAGCACAATGAGCAGTTCTTC. It specifies CASSKARLSGLAGSEHNEQFF.

This clonotype was seen ten or more times. The chain couples TRBV4-1 to TRBJ1-6; no definite D call. This CDR3 has 15 residues. Trimming pared 0 bases from V and 6 bases from J, leaving 9 bases between. CDR1 is MGHRA, CDR2 YSYEKL, per germline. The CDR3 sequence is CASSQEGHFNSPLHF. Written as DNA, the CDR3 is TGCGCCAGCAGCCAAGAAGGTCACTTTAATTCACCCCTCCACTTT.

The V gene is TRBV20-1, the J gene TRBJ2-7, with D perhaps matching TRBD2 (5 bases). Looked up from germline, CDR1 is DFQATT and CDR2 is SNEGSKA (reference sequence). This CDR3 region has 11 residues. V lost 2 bases and J lost 4, with 6 bases in between. The chain's CDR3 is CSARWTYEQYF. The CDR3 nucleotides are TGCAGTGCTAGATGGACTTACGAGCAGTACTTC.

This chain connects TRBV29-1 to TRBJ2-5; weak D call: TRBD2 (6 bases). This CDR3 contains 12 residues. Germline V lookup: CDR1 SQVTM, CDR2 ANQGSEA. Deletions cut 4 bases from V and 2 bases from J, with 8 bases between. Here the CDR3 reads CSVGTTQETQYF. CDR3 sequence (DNA): TGCAGCGTTGGGACTACGCAAGAGACCCAGTACTTC.

Ten or more counts support this clonotype. The chain joins TRBV3-1 to TRBJ1-1; D ambiguous. The CDR3 sequence is 13 residues long. CDR1 and CDR2 from the germline V gene are LGHDT and YNNKEL (reference sequence). V was shortened by 3 bases and J by 1 base, with 6 bases between the two germline ends. The chain's CDR3 is CASSQYTNTEAFF. The CDR3 DNA sequence: TGTGCCAGCAGCCAGTACACGAACACTGAAGCTTTCTTT.

V and J are TRBV4-2 and TRBJ2-3; D gene unclear. The CDR3 has 17 residues. Germline V gives CDR1 LGHNA, CDR2 YNFKEQ. V was cut by 0 bases and J by 1 base, with 14 bases left in between. The CDR3, as DNA: TGTGCCAGCAGCCAAGATCTGGTGGGCGCGGGCACAGATACGCAGTATTTT. Translating it yields CASSQDLVGAGTDTQYF.

V usage is TRBV11-2 and J usage is TRBJ2-7; D is possibly TRBD2 (6 bases). CDR1 is SGHAT and CDR2 is FQNNGV in the germline V gene. V was clipped by 3 bases and J by 2 bases, with 11 bases between them. The CDR3 sequence is 14 residues long. The CDR3 loop is CASSFSGGTYEQYF. The CDR3 region has the DNA TGTGCCAGCAGCTTCTCCGGCGGGACCTACGAGCAGTACTTC.

This clonotype was observed a handful of times. V usage is TRBV15 and J usage is TRBJ2-1; no clear D gene. CDR1 LNHNV and CDR2 YYDKDF come from the germline V gene (reference sequence). CDR3 size: 14 residues. The V and J ends lost 5 bases and 7 bases respectively, with 15 bases between them. The CDR3 nucleotides read TGTGCCACCAGCCGATGGGCCTCATCGAATGAGCAGTTCTTC. It is translated as CATSRWASSNEQFF.